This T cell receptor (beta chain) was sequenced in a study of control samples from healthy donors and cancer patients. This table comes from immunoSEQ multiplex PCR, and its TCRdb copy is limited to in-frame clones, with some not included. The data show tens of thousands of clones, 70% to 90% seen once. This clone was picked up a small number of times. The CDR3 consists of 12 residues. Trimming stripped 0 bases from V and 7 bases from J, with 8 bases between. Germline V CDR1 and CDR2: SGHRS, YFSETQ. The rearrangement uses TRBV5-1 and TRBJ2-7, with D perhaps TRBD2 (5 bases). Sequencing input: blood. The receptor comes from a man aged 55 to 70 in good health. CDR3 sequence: CASSLDRGEQYF. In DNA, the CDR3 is TGCGCCAGCAGCTTGGACCGGGGAGAGCAGTACTTC.